The 23 T cell receptor beta chains reported below all come from one sample, sequenced in a study of T cells in Graves' hyperthyroidism and ophthalmopathy. Amplified TCR beta CDR3 regions came from RNA transcripts. First-round RT-PCR with HTBI primers amplified the TCR CDR3 region. TCRdb fed the multiplex PCR reads into MiXCR, producing one record per CDR3 protein. The sample holds 500,000 or so distinct CDR3 sequences, 17% seen once. Sequencing was done on a sample of blood. These receptors were taken from a woman aged 18-30 years with Graves' ophthalmopathy.

This clonotype was observed at least ten times. The V and J genes are TRBV7-9 and TRBJ2-7, with D possibly matching TRBD2 (5 bases). Germline CDR1 reads SEHNR; CDR2 reads FQNEAQ (reference sequence). The CDR3 is 14 residues long. With 6 bases removed from V and 0 bases from J, the gap between germline ends came to 12 bases. The CDR3 spells CASRPNSASYEQYF. CDR3 in DNA: TGTGCCAGCAGACCTAATAGCGCCTCCTACGAGCAGTACTTC.

Worth noting for this clonotype: Just one base apart from a much larger clone, this may be a read error. This sequence joins TRBV12-3 or TRBV12-4 and TRBJ2-7; the match to TRBD1 covers 11 bases. This CDR3 contains 14 residues. V lost 6 bases and J lost 5; bases outside the gene matches: 6. The CDR3 DNA is TGTGCCAGCAGGACCGGGACAGGGGGACACGAGCAGTACTTC. This translates into CASRTGTGGHEQYF.

This clonotype occurred many times. This rearrangement joins TRBV3-1 to TRBJ1-4; D gene uncertain. The V gene lost 0 bases and the J gene lost 7 bases, with 6 bases spanning the gap. Looked up from germline, CDR1 is LGHDT and CDR2 is YNNKEL (reference sequence). The CDR3 contains 13 residues. Here the CDR3 DNA reads TGTGCCAGCAGCCAAGATCGTAGTGAAAAACTGTTTTTT. It is translated as CASSQDRSEKLFF.

At least ten counts were recorded for this clonotype. The V call is TRBV7-8, the J call TRBJ1-2, with D unclear. The CDR3 has 13 amino acids. In germline, CDR1 is SGHVS, CDR2 FQNEAQ. Trimming took 4 bases from V and 8 from J, leaving 14 bases between them. CDR3 bases: TGTGCCAGCAGCTCCGGGCCCTGGGCGGGCTACACCTTC. Amino acid sequence: CASSSGPWAGYTF.

There are many counts of this clonotype. The J gene is TRBJ2-7, the V gene TRBV27; D perhaps matches TRBD2 (6 bases). The CDR3 runs 13 residues. The V and J ends lost 8 bases and 3 bases respectively, with 14 bases between them. The germline V gene has CDR1 MNHEY and CDR2 SMNVEV (reference sequence). CDR3 nucleotides: TGTGCCAGCTCGGAGGGGACCGTCTACGAGCAGTACTTC. Translation gives CASSEGTVYEQYF.

Concerning this clonotype itself: A much larger clonotype is one base distant, so this may be a read error. V gene TRBV6-4 combines with J gene TRBJ1-1; TRBD1 might be the D (6 bases). The CDR3 is made up of 13 amino acids. Germline V gives CDR1 MRHNA, CDR2 SNTAGT. The CDR3 DNA reads TGTGTCAGCAGTAATACAGGGAAAACTGAAGCTTTCTTT. Protein: CVSSNTGKTEAFF.

This clonotype appeared a few times. The V and J genes are TRBV18 and TRBJ1-1; D unclear. Trimming removed 6 bases at V and 1 base at J, with 15 bases between. The CDR3 is made up of 15 amino acids. Germline V lookup: CDR1 KGHSH, CDR2 LQKENI. CDR3 nucleotide sequence: TGTGCCAGCTCTGCCAGTGGAGTCGGGAACACTGAAGCTTTCTTT. Translation: CASSASGVGNTEAFF.

This clonotype was recorded at least ten times. The V and J genes are TRBV20-1 and TRBJ1-1; D not resolved. This CDR3 is 13 amino acids long. Germline lookup yields CDR1 DFQATT and CDR2 SNEGSKA (reference sequence). V lost 5 bases, J lost 5 bases, and 15 bases lay in between. In DNA form, the CDR3 reads TGCAGTGCTTCGGGCGGGCTCGGGACTGAAGCTTTCTTT. This codes for CSASGGLGTEAFF.

This clonotype was seen at least ten times. V is TRBV10-3 and J is TRBJ1-1, with D tentatively TRBD1 (6 bases). Trimming pared 6 bases from V and 6 bases from J, leaving 14 bases between. This CDR3 is 13 amino acids long. From germline, CDR1 is ENHRY and CDR2 SYGVKD. The CDR3 region is CAISVSRGAEAFF. The CDR3 DNA is TGTGCCATCAGCGTCAGTAGGGGGGCTGAAGCTTTCTTT.

Only a few counts were recorded for this clonotype. DNA for the CDR3: TGTGCCAGCAGTTTATATGGCGGGAGAACCCCCAATGAGCAGTTCTTC. It codes for CASSLYGGRTPNEQFF. The genes are TRBV27 and TRBJ2-1; 7 bases match TRBD2. The germline V gene has CDR1 MNHEY and CDR2 SMNVEV (reference sequence). The CDR3 loop spans 16 amino acids. J was trimmed by 6 bases and V by 1 base; bases with no gene match: 9.

This clonotype turned up a few times. A much larger clonotype is one base distant, so this may be a read error. The J gene is TRBJ2-1, the V gene TRBV30; 8 nucleotides agree with TRBD2. From germline, CDR1 is GTSNPN and CDR2 SVGIG (reference sequence). This CDR3 has 14 residues. CDR3 nucleotide sequence: TGTGCCTGGAGTGTTGCGGGGGGATACAATGAGCGGTTCTTC. Translating gives CAWSVAGGYNERFF.

This clonotype was seen more than once but under ten times. The chain couples TRBV9 to TRBJ2-3, with 8 bases matching TRBD2. The CDR3 loop spans 16 amino acids. Per the germline V gene, CDR1 is SGDLS and CDR2 is YYNGEE. Losses at the gene ends were 4 bases for V and 2 bases for J; bases not matched to a gene: 9. This CDR3 reads CASSTGRGGTTDTQYF. The CDR3 DNA is TGTGCCAGCAGCACCGGACGGGGGGGAACCACAGATACGCAGTATTTT.

This clonotype was observed at least ten times. This chain connects TRBV24-1 to TRBJ2-3, with TRBD2 matching over 12 bases. CDR3 length: 17 amino acids. CDR1 is KGHDR and CDR2 is SFDVKD in the germline V gene. V was clipped by 3 bases and J by 1 base; unmatched bases: 4. CDR3 amino acids: CATSDPGLAGRTDTQYF. The CDR3, as DNA: TGTGCCACCAGTGATCCCGGACTAGCGGGACGCACAGATACGCAGTATTTT.

V is TRBV7-3 and J is TRBJ2-2; 8 bases are a match to TRBD1. Germline-derived CDR1 and CDR2 are SGHTA and FQGTGA. Germline trimming cut 11 bases from V and 6 bases from J; bases unmatched to any gene: 11. CDR3 length: 14 amino acids. The CDR3 DNA sequence: TGTGCCTTCTTAAGACAGGGGATCCCCGGGGAGCTGTTTTTT. Its protein is CAFLRQGIPGELFF.

The V gene is TRBV6-2 or TRBV6-3, the J gene TRBJ1-2; D may be TRBD1 (6 bases). The CDR3 has 16 amino acids. Trimming took off 0 bases at V and 3 bases at J, with 14 bases between the two ends. Germline CDR1 is MNHEY and CDR2 is SVGEGT. Here the CDR3 reads CASSYSPRGAHYGYTF. CDR3 coding DNA: TGTGCCAGCAGTTACTCCCCACGGGGGGCTCACTATGGCTACACCTTC.

The chain employs TRBV4-1 and TRBJ1-5, with D maybe TRBD1 (5 bases). This CDR3 is 14 amino acids long. In germline, CDR1 is MGHRA, CDR2 YSYEKL. With 7 bases removed from V and 3 bases from J, the gap between germline ends came to 13 bases. CDR3 loop: CASTVIGTNQPQHF. In DNA form, the CDR3 reads TGCGCCAGCACCGTGATTGGGACCAATCAGCCCCAGCATTTT.

There are many counts of this clonotype. J is TRBJ2-3 and V is TRBV20-1; D call uncertain. This CDR3 contains 13 residues. Trimming removed 7 bases from V and 5 bases from J, with 16 bases in between. Per germline, CDR1 DFQATT and CDR2 SNEGSKA (reference sequence). CDR3 in amino acids: CSVRWPAVDTQYF. The CDR3 DNA follows: TGCAGTGTCCGCTGGCCTGCGGTAGATACGCAGTATTTT.

This clonotype was observed a handful of times. It may be a read error: a sequence one base away is much more abundant. The gene calls are TRBV2 and TRBJ2-7; possible D gene TRBD2, 6 bases. The CDR3 consists of 14 residues. Germline V gene sequence: CDR1 SNHLY, CDR2 FYNNEI. The CDR3 loop is CASAAGKISYGQYF. As DNA, the CDR3 is TGTGCCAGCGCAGCGGGTAAGATCTCCTACGGGCAGTACTTC.

In its sample, this clonotype was seen many times. The chain combines TRBV24-1 with TRBJ1-2; D might be TRBD1 (5 bases). The V gene's germline CDR1 is KGHDR and CDR2 SFDVKD. The CDR3 is 14 amino acids. Between the trimmed V and J ends, which lost 4 bases and 1 base, there was a span of 9 bases. CDR3 sequence: CATSDSDINYGYTF. The CDR3 DNA sequence: TGTGCCACCAGTGACTCGGACATTAACTATGGCTACACCTTC.

The chain couples TRBV7-9 to TRBJ2-5; tentatively, D is TRBD2 (7 bases). The V end lost 1 base, the J end lost 7 bases, and 16 bases lay between the germline ends. Germline assignment: CDR1 SEHNR and CDR2 FQNEAQ (reference sequence). The CDR3 loop spans 15 amino acids. The CDR3: CASSLEAGALLTQYF. CDR3 nucleotide sequence: TGTGCCAGCAGCTTAGAGGCGGGGGCCCTTTTGACCCAGTACTTC.

This clonotype was seen more than once but under ten times. The rearrangement links TRBV28 to TRBJ2-1; D remains unclear. Germline CDR1 reads MDHEN; CDR2 reads SYDVKM. The CDR3 runs 15 residues. Trimming removed 3 bases from V and 5 bases from J, with 14 bases in between. This chain's CDR3 is CASSFQALSNNEQFF. In nucleotides, the CDR3 is TGTGCCAGCAGTTTTCAGGCCTTATCCAACAATGAGCAGTTCTTC. The full variable domain, its missing parts supplied by reference TRBV28 and TRBJ2-1, is DVKVTQSSRYLVKRTGEKVFLECVQDMDHENMFWYRQDPGLGLRLIYFSYDVKMKEKGDIPEGYSVSREKKERFSLILESASTNQTSMYLCASSFQALSNNEQFFGPGTRLTVL.

The sample holds many counts of this clonotype. The chain joins TRBV11-2 to TRBJ2-5, with TRBD2 matching over 10 bases. This CDR3 is built from 15 residues. Per the germline V gene, CDR1 is SGHAT and CDR2 is FQNNGV. V was clipped by 1 base and J by 3 bases; unmatched bases: 2. DNA of the CDR3: TGTGCCAGCAGCTTAGGGACTAGCGGAGAAGAGACCCAGTACTTC. Encoded protein: CASSLGTSGEETQYF.

Regarding this clonotype: A much larger clone sits a single nucleotide away, making a read error possible. The rearrangement joins TRBV28 to TRBJ1-5; D is undetermined. The tail of the sequence fits TRBJ2-3 better, so the J call may be wrong. The CDR3 runs to 15 residues. Germline V gene data show CDR1 as MDHEN and CDR2 as SYDVKM. CDR3 sequence: CASSLNSLSNQPQYF. CDR3 DNA: TGTGCCAGCAGTTTAAACAGCTTGAGCAATCAGCCCCAGTATTTT.